This T cell receptor beta chain was documented in a study of Ad26.COV2.S vaccination and SARS-CoV-2 variants (dated by TCRdb to the early 2020s). Describing the broader study: Vaccine-arm donors came from COV1001, a multicentre, randomized, double-blind, placebo-controlled phase I-IIa trial of Ad26.COV2.S in healthy adults. A total of some 30 samples were included in the TCR-sequenced set, comprising approximately 20 Ad26.COV2.S vaccine recipients, 5 placebo recipients and 8 SARS-CoV-2 convalescent individuals. Blinding of investigators to trial group allocation was maintained during experiments and outcome assessment. TCRbeta repertoire sequencing was used to assess the specificity and breadth of SARS-CoV-2-reactive T cell receptors after Ad26.COV2.S vaccination. Participants in the trial were split at random into five groups of five each, receiving low-dose or high-dose Ad26.COV2.S once or twice, or else placebo on both occasions. Ad26.COV2.S was administered intramuscularly at 5 x 10^10 or 1 x 10^11 viral particles, either as a single shot or as two shots given 56 days apart.

Paper-wide results and their limitations: Non-spike TCR breadth was comparable between vaccine and placebo recipients, consistent with the vaccine containing only spike. It was noted by the authors that total T cell responses may have been underestimated by the TCR breadth and depth analyses. After vaccination, spike-specific CD8+ and CD4+ T cell responses were reported to show substantial breadth. Compared with placebo recipients, Ad26.COV2.S recipients showed higher spike-specific TCR breadth (P = 0.0014). The study lacked the statistical power to compare responses across vaccine doses or regimens.

In light of the paper, this sample's treatment or condition label describes: about 20 received Ad26.COV2.S at low or high dose, single or two shots; about 5 received placebo; per-sample allocation not given. For vaccine and placebo recipients, repertoires were sequenced using samples collected on day 63 after the first injection. Cohort 1b enrolled about two dozen adults aged 18-55 years at a single site in Boston, USA, between 29 July and 7 August 2020. As a vaccine, Ad26.COV2.S was a replication-incompetent adenovirus type 26 vector that expressed a prefusion-stabilized SARS-CoV-2 spike protein derived from the original Wuhan strain. V loses 4 bases at its end and J loses 2 bases; junction bases beyond the gene matches: 4. CDR1 and CDR2 were assigned from the germline V gene as SQVTM and ANQGSEA. The CDR3 measures 14 amino acids from cysteine to phenylalanine. Of all the DNA, just the CDR3 is kept, 42 bases in frame from base 1.

The immunoSEQ Assay was the method used to sequence TCRbeta CDR3 regions. After extraction, genomic DNA underwent amplification by bias-controlled multiplex PCR, followed by high-throughput sequencing. As for the original processing: To quantify the absolute abundance of every unique TCRbeta CDR3 region, sequences were collapsed and filtered. T cell fraction was estimated by normalization of TCRbeta template counts to usable DNA, with usable DNA being measured through amplification of reference genes present in all nucleated cells. Repertoire TCRs were annotated as SARS-CoV-2-specific by exact matching of V gene, CDR3 amino acid sequence and J gene to a known reactive TCR set. MIRA supplied the reference SARS-CoV-2 TCR set, which was filtered for enrichment in COVID-19-positive ImmuneCODE repertoires so that public or cross-reactive TCRs were removed. Based on the MIRA antigens, annotated TCRs were further analysed at the level of specific ORF or position within ORF. Breadth was defined as the number of annotated unique rearrangements divided by the total number of unique productive rearrangements, and depth was defined as the summed frequency of the annotated unique rearrangements. Two-sided Wilcoxon rank-sum tests were used to compare TCR breadth between groups. The clones in this table, taken by TCRdb from immuneACCESS, are in-frame only. Not every clone is retained; where verified, under half of the shortfall comes from an unresolved V gene, and the cause of the rest is unknown. That table furnishes V, J and clone size, whereas the DNA furnished D and trimming. Within this sample are hundreds of thousands of clones, with about nine tenths of them counted one time only. Of the sample, around 3.7% is held by the ten largest clones.

With regard to this clone: Its cognate antigen has yet to be identified. Per-base qualities were not stored, and no clone one base away is much larger.

Sequenced material: peripheral blood, taken in a trial of Ad26.COV2.S vaccine versus placebo. This sequence was found in a person aged 18-60 years who received the Ad26.COV2.S COVID-19 vaccine or a placebo. The receptor chain draws on TRBV29-1 and TRBJ2-7, and TRBD1 matches 11 of the central bases. The nucleotide sequence reads as follows: TGCAGCGTTGTGAAGGGACAGGGGGCCTACGAGCAGTACTTC. Its product reads: CSVVKGQGAYEQYF.